One sample yielded the 23 T cell receptor beta chains listed below, sequenced in a study of T cell repertoires in cytomegalovirus infection. A single record per CDR3 protein comes from TCRdb applying MiXCR to the reads. In the table there are approximately 590,000 distinct CDR3 sequences, around 40% of which are singletons. These receptors have no known antigen. Here the sequenced sample was cultured PBMCs, taken from culture after CMV antigen stimulation. The receptor set was obtained from a human donor in good health (CMV status not recorded). Some clones in this sample may be carry-over from other donors' samples.

This clonotype was seen only once. The chain is built from TRBV6-5 and TRBJ1-6; no definite D call. Germline V gene sequence: CDR1 MNHEY, CDR2 SVGAGI. The CDR3 has 15 amino acids. The V end lost 6 bases, the J end lost 7 bases, and 16 bases lay between the germline ends. In nucleotides, the CDR3 is TGTGCCAGCAGCGGCCGGTGGGCAATCAATTCACCCCTCCACTTT. Its protein product is CASSGRWAINSPLHF.

This clonotype has more than one count but fewer than ten. The V and J genes are TRBV24-1 and TRBJ2-5, with 10 nucleotides matching TRBD2. This CDR3 is built from 15 residues. Germline-derived CDR1 and CDR2 are KGHDR and SFDVKD. J lost 2 bases, V lost 5 bases, and 4 bases had no gene match. The DNA of the CDR3 is TGTGCCACCAGTGGTGCTAGCGGGAGTCAAGAGACCCAGTACTTC. Its translation is CATSGASGSQETQYF.

The chain uses TRBV5-1 and TRBJ2-2; TRBD2 aligns across 11 bases. Germline trimming cut 3 bases from V and 3 bases from J; bases unmatched to any gene: 4. Germline V gene sequence: CDR1 SGHRS, CDR2 YFSETQ. The CDR3 is made up of 16 amino acids. CDR3 region: CASSWGLADDTGELFF. CDR3 coding DNA: TGCGCCAGCAGCTGGGGACTAGCGGACGACACCGGGGAGCTGTTTTTT.

The rearrangement uses TRBV15 and TRBJ1-1, with no clear D. V was pared by 0 bases and J by 4 bases, with 15 bases between. The germline V gene has CDR1 LNHNV and CDR2 YYDKDF (reference sequence). The CDR3 runs 16 residues. CDR3 DNA sequence: TGTGCCACCAGCAGAGAAATCGTCCTCGGCGGCACTGAAGCTTTCTTT. Its protein product is CATSREIVLGGTEAFF.

This clonotype was observed a few times. The chain couples TRBV12-5 to TRBJ2-1; 7 bases line up with TRBD1. The CDR3 is 13 residues long. V trimming: 6 bases; J trimming: 9 bases; junction bases outside the gene matches: 8. Germline-derived CDR1 and CDR2 are LGHNT and FRNRAP. In DNA, the CDR3 is TGTGCTAGTGGCCTCACAGGGGCAGCTGAGCAGTTCTTC. Encoded protein: CASGLTGAAEQFF.

This clonotype was seen only a few times. The chain couples TRBV20-1 to TRBJ1-4; D perhaps matches TRBD1 (6 bases). V was trimmed by 5 bases and J by 8 bases, leaving 15 bases between them. Germline CDR1 is DFQATT and CDR2 is SNEGSKA (reference sequence). This CDR3 region has 13 residues. CDR3 DNA: TGCAGTGCTGGTCAGGGGAGAGCAGAAAAACTGTTTTTT. Its translation is CSAGQGRAEKLFF.

This clonotype turned up a few times. The rearrangement uses TRBV6-8 and TRBJ2-7; 11 bases match TRBD2. The CDR3 runs to 14 residues. V shed 5 bases and J 4 bases; nucleotides not matched to a gene: 4. The germline gives CDR1 MNHGY, CDR2 SAAAGT. DNA for the CDR3: TGTGCCAGCAGTACTAGCGGGAGTAATTACGAGCAGTACTTC. Protein: CASSTSGSNYEQYF.

V and J are TRBV10-3 and TRBJ2-5; 7 positions agree with TRBD2. The CDR3 consists of 16 residues. Germline assignment: CDR1 ENHRY and CDR2 SYGVKD. J gave up 5 bases and V 1 base, and 10 bases lay outside the gene matches. CDR3 amino acids: CAISELNSGDAETQYF. Here the CDR3 DNA reads TGTGCCATCAGTGAGTTAAACAGCGGGGATGCGGAGACCCAGTACTTC.

The chain employs TRBV11-2 and TRBJ2-5; 7 nucleotides agree with TRBD1. The CDR3 length is 15 residues. V lost 5 bases to trimming and J lost 2 bases; unmatched junction nucleotides: 8. Per the germline V gene, CDR1 is SGHAT and CDR2 is FQNNGV. For the CDR3, the DNA is TGTGCCAGCAGCCTCGGACAGGACCTTCAAGAGACCCAGTACTTC. Translating gives CASSLGQDLQETQYF.

This clonotype was observed a few times. The chain uses TRBV6-5 and TRBJ2-6, with TRBD1 identical over 7 bases. Germline CDR1 is MNHEY and CDR2 is SVGAGI. The CDR3 consists of 18 residues. The V and J ends lost 2 bases and 4 bases, in that order; junction bases with no gene match: 11. The CDR3 DNA reads TGTGCCAGCAGTTACACCGGACAGGTTCTTTTGGGGGCCAACGTCCTGACTTTC. It translates to CASSYTGQVLLGANVLTF.

DNA for the CDR3: TGTGCCAGCAGTGTCCGGGACAGGGGGGCCTACGAGCAGTACTTC. It specifies CASSVRDRGAYEQYF. This chain links TRBV6-6 with TRBJ2-7, with TRBD1 identical over 11 bases. CDR1 is MNHNY and CDR2 is SVGAGI in the germline V gene (reference sequence). V shed 5 bases and J 2 bases; nucleotides not matched to a gene: 5. CDR3 size: 15 residues.

The gene calls are TRBV19 and TRBJ1-2; D is uncertain. Germline V gene data show CDR1 as LNHDA and CDR2 as SQIVND (reference sequence). Trimming cost V 3 bases and J 2 bases, with 4 bases left between them. The CDR3 consists of 12 residues. The DNA for the CDR3 is TGTGCCAGTAGTATCCAGAACTATGGCTACACCTTC. This gives the protein CASSIQNYGYTF.

J is TRBJ2-1 and V is TRBV7-7; D not resolved. The CDR3 contains 13 residues. Germline V gene lookup returns CDR1 SSHAT and CDR2 FNYEAQ (reference sequence). The V and J ends lost 4 bases and 0 bases respectively, with 4 bases between them. The CDR3 DNA follows: TGTGCCAGCAGCTCGAACTCCTACAATGAGCAGTTCTTC. This translates into CASSSNSYNEQFF.

The chain combines TRBV10-2 with TRBJ2-7; TRBD1 matches at 9 bases. CDR3 length: 16 amino acids. Germline-derived CDR1 and CDR2 are WSHSY and SAAADI. The V and J ends lost 4 bases and 0 bases, in that order; junction bases with no gene match: 7. The CDR3 DNA reads as TGCGCCAGCAGTGCCCTATCGGACAGGGGCTCCTACGAGCAGTACTTC. It encodes CASSALSDRGSYEQYF.

This clonotype was counted many times. V is TRBV7-2 and J is TRBJ2-5; a weak D match, TRBD2 (7 bases). The germline V gene has CDR1 SGHTA and CDR2 FQGNSA. The CDR3 spans 16 residues. V dropped 5 bases and J dropped 5 bases, with 21 bases sitting between them. CDR3 sequence: CASSVRGGVSAETQYF. Here the CDR3 DNA reads TGTGCCAGCAGCGTACGAGGGGGGGTATCGGCGGAGACCCAGTACTTC. Full variable domain (outside the CDR3, taken from reference TRBV7-2 and TRBJ2-5): GAGVSQSPSNKVTEKGKDVELRCDPISGHTALYWYRQSLGQGLEFLIYFQGNSAPDKSGLPSDRFSAERTGGSVSTLTIQRTQQEDSAVYLCASSVRGGVSAETQYFGPGTRLLVL.

The V call is TRBV7-2, the J call TRBJ2-3; D call uncertain. This CDR3 has 16 residues. Trimming removed 5 bases from V and 2 bases from J, with 17 bases in between. Germline CDR1 SGHTA, CDR2 FQGNSA. CDR3 in amino acids: CASSPRGSSPTDTQYF. CDR3 in DNA: TGTGCCAGCAGCCCCCGTGGTAGCTCCCCCACAGATACGCAGTATTTT. Looking up the rest from reference TRBV7-2 and TRBJ2-3 gives the full variable domain: GAGVSQSPSNKVTEKGKDVELRCDPISGHTALYWYRQSLGQGLEFLIYFQGNSAPDKSGLPSDRFSAERTGGSVSTLTIQRTQQEDSAVYLCASSPRGSSPTDTQYFGPGTRLTVL.

The DNA for the CDR3 is TGTGCCAGCAGCCGAAGACAGGGAGAAACAGATACGCAGTATTTT. Residues: CASSRRQGETDTQYF. This chain joins TRBV12-3 or TRBV12-4 and TRBJ2-3, with TRBD1 matching over 7 bases. CDR3 length: 15 residues. V shed 6 bases and J 3 bases; nucleotides not matched to a gene: 9.

The chain combines TRBV7-8 with TRBJ2-3, with TRBD2 matching over 9 bases. V was clipped by 1 base and J by 2 bases; unmatched bases: 10. The CDR3 contains 18 residues. From germline, CDR1 is SGHVS and CDR2 FQNEAQ. The CDR3 sequence is CASSLVVAGVGNTDTQYF. The CDR3 nucleotides read TGTGCCAGCAGCTTAGTGGTAGCGGGAGTTGGAAACACAGATACGCAGTATTTT.

V is TRBV11-2 and J is TRBJ2-7, with 8 nucleotides matching TRBD2. V lost 0 bases, J lost 3 bases, and 7 bases stayed unmatched. The CDR3 length is 16 residues. The germline V gene encodes CDR1 SGHAT and CDR2 FQNNGV. The CDR3 nucleotides are TGTGCCAGCAGCTTAGATAGCGGGGTTGTGAGCTACGAGCAGTACTTC. Protein product: CASSLDSGVVSYEQYF. Complete variable domain (other parts from reference TRBV11-2 and TRBJ2-7): EAGVAQSPRYKIIEKRQSVAFWCNPISGHATLYWYQQILGQGPKLLIQFQNNGVVDDSQLPKDRFSAERLKGVDSTLKIQPAKLEDSAVYLCASSLDSGVVSYEQYFGPGTRLTVT.

The table lists this clonotype with a few counts. The chain joins TRBV12-3 or TRBV12-4 to TRBJ2-3; TRBD2 agrees at 13 bases. CDR3 length: 16 amino acids. J gave up 5 bases and V 6 bases, and 8 bases lay outside the gene matches. The CDR3: CASRQTSGGPVDTQYF. DNA for the CDR3: TGTGCCAGCAGGCAGACTAGCGGGGGGCCGGTAGATACGCAGTATTTT.

The CDR3 sequence is CASSLQSFGAYEQYF. CDR3 sequence (DNA): TGTGCCAGCAGCTTACAAAGTTTTGGGGCCTACGAGCAGTACTTC. The V call is TRBV11-2, the J call TRBJ2-7; no reliable D call. Trimming removed 2 bases at V and 2 bases at J, with 13 bases between. CDR3 length: 15 residues. From germline, CDR1 is SGHAT and CDR2 FQNNGV.

J is TRBJ2-1 and V is TRBV10-1; TRBD2 matches 11 bases. Germline values: CDR1 WNHNN, CDR2 SYGVQD (reference sequence). V lost 3 bases and J lost 9; bases outside the gene matches: 1. CDR3 length: 13 amino acids. The CDR3, as DNA: TGCGCCAGCAGTGAACTAGCGGGAGCTGAGCAGTTCTTC. As protein: CASSELAGAEQFF.

The chain combines TRBV7-4 with TRBJ2-7; D may be TRBD1 or TRBD2 (6 bases each). Trimming pared 5 bases from V and 6 bases from J, leaving 11 bases between. The CDR3 contains 12 residues. The germline CDR1 and CDR2 sequences are SGHVT and SQSDAQ. CDR3 in DNA: TGTGCCAGCAGCCCGCCGGGGGCCGAGCAGTACTTC. It encodes CASSPPGAEQYF. Together with reference TRBV7-4 and TRBJ2-7, the CDR3 gives the full variable domain: GAGVSQSPRYKVAKRGRDVALRCDSISGHVTLYWYRQTLGQGSEVLTYSQSDAQRDKSGRPSGRFSAERPERSVSTLKIQRTEQGDSAVYLCASSPPGAEQYFGPGTRLTVT.